These 21 T cell receptor beta chains were all obtained from the same sample, sequenced in a study of blood T cell repertoires in COVID-19. The protocol was immunoSEQ multiplex PCR, while the TCRdb copy is restricted to in-frame clones and leaves out a portion. The table includes 80,000 to 95,000 clones, 70% to 85% detected once. Specimen: peripheral blood. The source of these receptors is a human donor in a cohort sampled during active COVID-19.

The CDR3 is CASRIDSTRSNEQFF. As DNA, the CDR3 is TGTGCCAGCAGGATCGACAGTACCCGGAGCAATGAGCAGTTCTTC. This chain connects TRBV6-5 to TRBJ2-1, with D possibly matching TRBD1 (5 bases). Germline CDR1 and CDR2: MNHEY and SVGAGI. The CDR3 is 15 amino acids. V gave up 6 bases and J gave up 6 bases, with 18 bases separating them.

The chain combines TRBV13 with TRBJ1-2; 11 nucleotides line up with TRBD1. V shed 5 bases and J 8 bases; nucleotides not matched to a gene: 7. Per the germline V gene, CDR1 is PRHDT and CDR2 is FYEKMQ (reference sequence). The CDR3 is 14 amino acids. The CDR3 nucleotides are TGTGCCAGCAGCGAACGGACAGGGGGCTGGGGCTACACCTTC. It encodes CASSERTGGWGYTF.

The V call is TRBV4-2, the J call TRBJ2-7, with TRBD2 as a possible D gene (6 bases). CDR1 is LGHNA, CDR2 YNFKEQ, per germline. Trimming pared 0 bases from V and 7 bases from J, leaving 13 bases between. The CDR3 totals 14 residues. This CDR3 is CASSQDRTTGEQYF. DNA for the CDR3: TGTGCCAGCAGCCAAGATCGGACTACGGGGGAGCAGTACTTC.

This clone was observed once. The genes are TRBV28 and TRBJ1-3; possibly TRBD1 for D (5 bases). Trimming cost V 5 bases and J 1 base, with 12 bases left between them. The length of the CDR3 is 15 residues. Germline CDR1 and CDR2: MDHEN and SYDVKM. CDR3 DNA sequence: TGTGCCAGCAGTCGGGACTGGCAGTCTGGAAACACCATATATTTT. It encodes CASSRDWQSGNTIYF. Variable domain in full (rest from reference TRBV28 and TRBJ1-3): DVKVTQSSRYLVKRTGEKVFLECVQDMDHENMFWYRQDPGLGLRLIYFSYDVKMKEKGDIPEGYSVSREKKERFSLILESASTNQTSMYLCASSRDWQSGNTIYFGEGSWLTVV.

The chain has TRBV27 and TRBJ1-1; 9 bases fit TRBD1. Germline V CDR1 and CDR2: MNHEY, SMNVEV (reference sequence). V shed 2 bases, J shed 3 bases, and the junction held 4 bases outside the gene matches. This CDR3 comprises 15 residues. The CDR3 reads CASSLTGGAYTEAFF. The DNA for the CDR3 is TGTGCCAGCAGTTTAACAGGGGGCGCGTACACTGAAGCTTTCTTT.

A note on this clone: Other DNA sequences in this sample translate to the same CDR3. The V gene is TRBV9, the J gene TRBJ2-5; D is possibly TRBD2 (6 bases). Germline values: CDR1 SGDLS, CDR2 YYNGEE. V lost 0 bases to trimming and J lost 5 bases, with 8 bases between them. The CDR3 is 13 residues long. This chain's CDR3 is CASSVGGRETQYF. CDR3 sequence (DNA): TGTGCCAGCAGCGTAGGAGGGAGGGAGACCCAGTACTTC.

The count of this clone is one. The chain has TRBV15 and TRBJ1-1; tentative D call: TRBD1 (5 bases). Germline V gene sequence: CDR1 LNHNV, CDR2 YYDKDF (reference sequence). V lost 1 base to trimming and J lost 1 base, with 10 bases between them. This CDR3 has 15 residues. The CDR3 DNA is TGTGCCACCAGCAGAGCCAGACAGACGAACACTGAAGCTTTCTTT. This sequence encodes CATSRARQTNTEAFF.

The chain uses TRBV12-2 and TRBJ1-3. TRBV12-2 is listed as a pseudogene. This CDR3 comprises 13 residues. CDR3 amino acids: CASPQERRNTIYF. The CDR3 bases are TGTGCAAGTCCCCAGGAGCGGCGAAACACCATATATTTT.

The rearrangement uses TRBV11-2 and TRBJ2-5; TRBD1 matches at 8 bases. Germline V CDR1 and CDR2: SGHAT, FQNNGV. The CDR3 is 16 residues long. The V gene end was trimmed by 4 bases and the J gene end by 5 bases; junction bases not matched to a gene: 12. CDR3 residues: CASSSREGRGRETQYF. The CDR3 region has the DNA TGTGCCAGCAGCTCAAGGGAAGGCAGGGGGCGGGAGACCCAGTACTTC. Using reference TRBV11-2 and TRBJ2-5 for the parts outside the CDR3, the full variable domain is EAGVAQSPRYKIIEKRQSVAFWCNPISGHATLYWYQQILGQGPKLLIQFQNNGVVDDSQLPKDRFSAERLKGVDSTLKIQPAKLEDSAVYLCASSSREGRGRETQYFGPGTRLLVL.

The rearrangement links TRBV9 to TRBJ1-1; D may be TRBD1 (6 bases). This CDR3 contains 14 residues. Germline CDR1 is SGDLS and CDR2 is YYNGEE. Deletions cut 3 bases from V and 4 bases from J, with 13 bases between. The CDR3 DNA reads TGTGCCAGCAGCGCCTCAGGGGCGCGCACTGAAGCTTTCTTT. Its protein product is CASSASGARTEAFF.

The chain carries TRBV3-1 (or the pseudogene TRBV3-2) and TRBJ1-4, with D uncertain. CDR1 is LGHDT and CDR2 is YNNKEL in the germline V gene (reference sequence). Deletions cut 4 bases from V and 7 bases from J, with 7 bases between. This CDR3 spans 12 amino acids. This CDR3 is CASSPLGEKLFF. In nucleotides, the CDR3 is TGTGCCAGCAGCCCCCTCGGTGAAAAACTGTTTTTT.

The V and J genes are TRBV19 and TRBJ1-1, with D perhaps matching TRBD1 (6 bases). Between the trimmed V and J ends, which lost 9 bases and 1 base, there was a span of 15 bases. Germline V gene data show CDR1 as LNHDA and CDR2 as SQIVND (reference sequence). The CDR3 contains 14 residues. DNA for the CDR3: TGTGCCAGCACCAACAGGGTAGCGAACACTGAAGCTTTCTTT. Translated: CASTNRVANTEAFF.

The CDR3: CASSLGYGQGNQPQHF. The CDR3 coding sequence is TGTGCCAGCAGCTTAGGGTATGGGCAGGGGAATCAGCCCCAGCATTTT. The V gene is TRBV13, the J gene TRBJ1-5; a weak D match, TRBD1 (6 bases). V was pared by 0 bases and J by 4 bases, with 13 bases between. CDR1 and CDR2 from the germline V gene are PRHDT and FYEKMQ (reference sequence). This CDR3 spans 16 amino acids.

The chain carries TRBV19 and TRBJ1-5, with 9 nucleotides matching TRBD1. V dropped 3 bases and J dropped 3; count of bases not matched to a gene: 12. The CDR3 contains 18 residues. Looked up from germline, CDR1 is LNHDA and CDR2 is SQIVND (reference sequence). In DNA form, the CDR3 reads TGTGCCAGTAGTATGCCGGGACAGGGATTCGTACTCAATCAGCCCCAGCATTTT. Its protein is CASSMPGQGFVLNQPQHF.

V is TRBV5-1 and J is TRBJ1-1; D is unresolved. V was shortened by 0 bases and J by 0 bases, with 18 bases between the two germline ends. Germline values: CDR1 SGHRS, CDR2 YFSETQ. The CDR3 length is 18 residues. The CDR3 DNA reads as TGCGCCAGCAGCTTGGTAGTAAAGGTTGGCGGGGTGAACACTGAAGCTTTCTTT. Translating gives CASSLVVKVGGVNTEAFF. The variable domain in full, completed from reference TRBV5-1 and TRBJ1-1, reads KAGVTQTPRYLIKTRGQQVTLSCSPISGHRSVSWYQQTPGQGLQFLFEYFSETQRNKGNFPGRFSGRQFSNSRSEMNVSTLELGDSALYLCASSLVVKVGGVNTEAFFGQGTRLTVV.

The CDR3 loop reads CASGPLAGSYNEQFF. The CDR3 region has the DNA TGTGCCAGCGGGCCTCTAGCGGGATCCTACAATGAGCAGTTCTTC. The chain employs TRBV6-5 and TRBJ2-1, with 9 bases identical to TRBD2. Per germline, CDR1 MNHEY and CDR2 SVGAGI. This CDR3 comprises 15 residues. V lost 8 bases, J lost 1 base, and 6 bases stayed unmatched.

V gene TRBV28 combines with J gene TRBJ1-3; 10 nucleotides align to TRBD1. This CDR3 contains 15 residues. Unmatched junction bases numbered 7, after V lost 7 bases and J lost 4 bases. From germline, CDR1 is MDHEN and CDR2 SYDVKM. The CDR3, as DNA: TGTGCCAGCACCCCGACAGGGGGCCCCGGAAACACCATATATTTT. Protein: CASTPTGGPGNTIYF.

The chain joins TRBV18 to TRBJ2-7, with TRBD2 identical over 11 bases. Trimming cost V 4 bases and J 5 bases; bases outside gene matches: 7. CDR3 size: 15 residues. CDR1 KGHSH and CDR2 LQKENI come from the germline V gene. The CDR3 coding sequence is TGTGCCAGCTCACGGATGACTAGCGGGATTGACGAGCAGTACTTC. The encoded protein is CASSRMTSGIDEQYF.

CDR3 nucleotide sequence: TGTGCCAGTAGCCGTGGGGCGGGAGGGGAGACCCAGTACTTC. Amino acids: CASSRGAGGETQYF. The chain uses TRBV19 and TRBJ2-5; 9 bases line up with TRBD2. Trimming took 6 bases from V and 5 from J; bases not matched to a gene: 7. This CDR3 is built from 14 residues. The germline gives CDR1 LNHDA, CDR2 SQIVND (reference sequence).

This clone was detected once. The rearrangement uses TRBV5-1 and TRBJ2-7, with a tentative D call TRBD1 (6 bases). V dropped 3 bases and J dropped 4 bases, with 8 bases sitting between them. This CDR3 is built from 12 residues. The germline V gene has CDR1 SGHRS and CDR2 YFSETQ. Written as DNA, the CDR3 is TGCGCCAGCAGCTATACAGGGTACGAGCAGTACTTC. Its protein is CASSYTGYEQYF.

The chain couples TRBV11-2 to TRBJ2-3; 13 bases line up with TRBD2. V was pared by 1 base and J by 2 bases, with 9 bases of the junction left unmatched. This CDR3 has 19 residues. Germline CDR1 SGHAT, CDR2 FQNNGV. The CDR3, as DNA: TGTGCCAGCAGCTTAGGACGGACTAGCGGGAGTTTTAACACAGATACGCAGTATTTT. It encodes CASSLGRTSGSFNTDTQYF.